This T cell receptor beta chain was recorded in a study of Tregs in tolerant kidney transplant recipients. The CDR3 covers 12 residues. Trimming stripped 3 bases from V and 1 base from J, with 3 bases between. Germline V gives CDR1 WNHNN, CDR2 SYGVQD (reference sequence). Measured with immunoSEQ multiplex PCR; TCRdb has only the in-frame clones, and not every one. This sample has about 17,000 clones, with roughly 82% found just once. Unstimulated regulatory T cells (CD4+CD25+CD127-), CD4+CD25- non-regulatory cells, CD4 and CD8 cells were FACS-sorted from thawed PBMCs. V is TRBV10-1 and J is TRBJ1-1; D not certain. The sample consisted of Tregs from blood. The origin of this receptor is a human donor in good health. The CDR3: CASSESNTEAFF. CDR3 coding DNA: TGCGCCAGCAGTGAATCGAACACTGAAGCTTTCTTT.